This TCR beta chain stems from a study of long-term antiretroviral therapy in people with HIV. Runs used v3.0 of the immunoSEQ assay and were done at survey level. The method was immunoSEQ multiplex PCR; TCRdb's version includes in-frame clones alone and lacks a portion of them. The profile shows 30,000 to 35,000 clones, around 97% of them singletons. The germline CDR1 and CDR2 sequences are LNHNV and YYDKDF (reference sequence). V lost 6 bases to trimming and J lost 4 bases, with 10 bases between them. The CDR3 extends over 13 amino acids. The source was unsorted PBMCs, collected 6.9 years after starting antiretroviral therapy. The sequence was obtained from a man aged 25 to 45 with HIV. V and J are TRBV15 and TRBJ1-5; perhaps TRBD1 as D (5 bases). The CDR3 coding sequence is TGTGCCACCAGTTCGGGGGAAAATCAGCCCCAGCATTTT. Its protein is CATSSGENQPQHF.